This T cell receptor beta chain was sequenced during a study of post-analysis software for immune sequencing data. Notes on the study in general: TRBV5-6, TRBV5-1 and TRBV20-1 were among 4 or 5 TRBV segments more frequent in patients than controls.

Libraries were made from TCR beta cDNA, and they carried unique molecular identifiers. MiXCR, run by TCRdb on the PCR reads, gives a single entry per CDR3 protein. This table has about 570,000 distinct CDR3 sequences, about a third appearing once. The CDR3 is 15 amino acids. Trimming at V came to 8 bases and at J to 3 bases, leaving 8 bases not matched to a gene. The germline V gene has CDR1 KGHDR and CDR2 SFDVKD. Concerning this clonotype: Its antigen is unknown.

The gene calls are TRBV24-1 and TRBJ2-3; TRBD2 agrees at 9 bases. The TCR originated in a girl aged 2-17 years with multiple sclerosis. Material for sequencing was blood. The CDR3 loop is CATTASGDLTDTQYF. DNA for the CDR3: TGTGCCACCACAGCTAGCGGGGACTTAACAGATACGCAGTATTTT.